The source of this T cell receptor (beta chain) is a study of response to subunit inactivated influenza vaccine. Study-level points and caveats: Few new T cells, the authors suggested, are recruited by each seasonal influenza vaccination.

Germline-derived CDR1 and CDR2 are SQVTM and ANQGSEA. V shed 7 bases, J shed 1 base, and the junction held 5 bases outside the gene matches. This CDR3 is built from 14 residues. MiXCR was run by TCRdb on the RT-PCR reads, yielding one entry per CDR3 protein. The data show a few hundred thousand distinct CDR3 sequences, about 20% seen once. Concerning this clonotype itself: The antigen remains undetermined.

This sample comprised PBMCs from blood, obtained about 20 months after vaccination. The sequence was obtained from a man in his fifties or sixties who received an inactivated influenza vaccine. The V gene is TRBV29-1, the J gene TRBJ1-5; 9 bases are a match to TRBD1. As DNA, the CDR3 is TGCAGCGCCTCGACAGGGGGAAGCAATCAGCCCCAGCATTTT. Its protein is CSASTGGSNQPQHF.